A selection of T cell receptor beta chains follows, all from one sample in a study of shared clonotypes between healthy human individuals. Clones were sequenced by immunoSEQ multiplex PCR, and TCRdb holds only the in-frame ones, with some missing. This sample has approximately 98,000 clones, with around 68% found just once. Sequenced material: memory CD8+ T cells sorted from blood. The receptors come from a woman in her 30s in good health. Each CDR3 is given with its conserved first and last residue. Each record gives: clone size, CDR3 length, D gene, V gene, J gene, CDR3 protein. The D gene is left open where the match is weak. Clone size is stated in some rows and not others, as once, few, many or a class when expanded.

-	14	-	TRBV5-4	TRBJ2-3	CASSTKTGSDTQYF
-	16	TRBD2	TRBV7-8	TRBJ2-3	CASSLPSGRDADTQYF
-	17	TRBD2	TRBV2	TRBJ2-3	CATKTSGSCRCTDTQYF
few	14	TRBD1	TRBV6-4	TRBJ1-5	CASSDGQGTQPQHF
-	15	TRBD2	TRBV27	TRBJ2-7	CASSLRSGILYEQYF
-	14	-	TRBV10-2	TRBJ1-3	CASSPGVVGNTIYF
-	17	TRBD2	TRBV2	TRBJ2-3	CASSEWASGRYTDTQYF
few	14	-	TRBV27	TRBJ2-1	CASSLKSTYNEQFF
-	16	TRBD1	TRBV28	TRBJ1-5	CASSSKTGIIYQPQHF
-	15	TRBD2	TRBV2	TRBJ2-7	CASSHRDYLTYEQYF
few	14	-	TRBV27	TRBJ1-2	CASSPLGGLYGYTF
-	15	TRBD2	TRBV7-9	TRBJ2-1	CASSNSGMGYNEQFF
-	13	-	TRBV7-8	TRBJ2-1	CASSSHWGSEQFF
-	12	-	TRBV12-5	TRBJ1-1	CASGLETTEAFF
-	15	TRBD2	TRBV27	TRBJ2-1	CASSPGLAGHNEQFF
-	14	-	TRBV27	TRBJ2-7	CASRAGTASYEQYF